The entry below describes one T cell receptor (beta chain). Its matching antigen is unknown. This sample is part of a study of sequential checkpoint blockade in melanoma. Study summary: After both sequences, patients received maintenance nivolumab. After nivolumab or ipilimumab alone, twenty-two patients had week-13 rebiopsies.

There are 17 residues in the CDR3. Germline values: CDR1 SGHNT, CDR2 YENEEA. V lost 0 bases to trimming and J lost 5 bases, with 16 bases between them. The sample's treatment: randomized to nivolumab then ipilimumab (arm A) or the reverse (arm B). Study conclusions and caveats: PD-L1 staining and CD8+ counts, not mutational load, tracked tumor T-cell clonality.

Sequenced by immunoSEQ multiplex PCR; TCRdb stores in-frame clones only, minus some. Seen here are about 9,300 clones, 25% to 30% observed once, and the top ten hold roughly 19%. This material consisted of tumor tissue (inferred from file names), taken from a patient given nivolumab and ipilimumab in sequence. The rearrangement links TRBV11-3 to TRBJ2-2; perhaps TRBD2 as D (7 bases). The TCR was taken from a human donor with melanoma. CDR3 region: CASSLDPGGPGTGELFF. The CDR3 DNA reads TGTGCCAGCAGCTTAGATCCCGGGGGGCCGGGTACCGGGGAGCTGTTTTTT.